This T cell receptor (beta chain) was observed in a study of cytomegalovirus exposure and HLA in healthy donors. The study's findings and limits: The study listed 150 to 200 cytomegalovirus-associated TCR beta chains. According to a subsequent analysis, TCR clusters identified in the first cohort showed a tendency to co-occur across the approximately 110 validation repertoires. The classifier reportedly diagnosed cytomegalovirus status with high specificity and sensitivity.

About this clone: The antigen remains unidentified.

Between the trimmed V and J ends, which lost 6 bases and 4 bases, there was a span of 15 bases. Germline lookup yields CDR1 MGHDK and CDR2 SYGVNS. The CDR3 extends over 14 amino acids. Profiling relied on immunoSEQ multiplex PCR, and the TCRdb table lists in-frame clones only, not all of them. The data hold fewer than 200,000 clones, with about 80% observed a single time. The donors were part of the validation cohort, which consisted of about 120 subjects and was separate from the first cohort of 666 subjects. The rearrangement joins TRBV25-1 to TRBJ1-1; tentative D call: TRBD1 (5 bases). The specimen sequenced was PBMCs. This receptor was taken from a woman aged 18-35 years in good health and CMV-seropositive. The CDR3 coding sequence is TGTGCCAGCAGCTACGGCGGGGGGAGCACTGAAGCTTTCTTT. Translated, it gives CASSYGGGSTEAFF.